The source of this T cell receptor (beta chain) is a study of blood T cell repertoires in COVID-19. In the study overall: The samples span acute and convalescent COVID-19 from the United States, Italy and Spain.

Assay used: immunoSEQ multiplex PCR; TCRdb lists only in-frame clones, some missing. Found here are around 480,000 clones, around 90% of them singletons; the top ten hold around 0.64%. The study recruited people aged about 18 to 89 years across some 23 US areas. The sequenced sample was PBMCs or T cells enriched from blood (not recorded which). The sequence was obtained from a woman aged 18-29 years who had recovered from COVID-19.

The CDR3 coding sequence is TGTGCCAGCAGCCAAGATCAACCCGGGAACACCGGGGAGCTGTTTTTT. It codes for CASSQDQPGNTGELFF. The genes are TRBV3-1 (or the pseudogene TRBV3-2) and TRBJ2-2; D is uncertain. Germline V CDR1 and CDR2: LGHDT, YNNKEL (reference sequence). The CDR3 consists of 16 residues. Trimming took 0 bases from V and 1 from J, leaving 9 bases between them.